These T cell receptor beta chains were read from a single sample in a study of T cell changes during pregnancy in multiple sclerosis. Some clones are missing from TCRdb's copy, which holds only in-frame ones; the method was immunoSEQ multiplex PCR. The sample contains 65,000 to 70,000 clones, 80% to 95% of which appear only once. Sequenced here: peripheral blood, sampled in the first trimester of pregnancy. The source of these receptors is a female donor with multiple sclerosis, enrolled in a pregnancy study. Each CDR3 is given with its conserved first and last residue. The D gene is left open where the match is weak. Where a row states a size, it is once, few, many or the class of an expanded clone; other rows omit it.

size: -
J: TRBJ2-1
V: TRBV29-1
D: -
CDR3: CSLLGDTHSYNEQFF
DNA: TGCAGCCTTTTAGGCGACACCCACTCCTACAATGAGCAGTTCTTC

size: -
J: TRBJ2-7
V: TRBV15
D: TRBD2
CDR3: CATGLGAGESEQYF
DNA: TGTGCCACGGGTTTAGGGGCGGGAGAGAGCGAGCAGTACTTC

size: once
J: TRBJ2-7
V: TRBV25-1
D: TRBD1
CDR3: CASSNPGQSYEQYF
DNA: TGTGCCAGCAGTAACCCGGGACAGAGCTACGAGCAGTACTTC

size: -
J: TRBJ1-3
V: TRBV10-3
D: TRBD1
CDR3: CAITSGQAFGNTIYF
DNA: TGTGCCATCACCTCGGGACAGGCCTTCGGAAACACCATATATTTT

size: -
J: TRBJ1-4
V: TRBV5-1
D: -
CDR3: CASSLAAGGRNEKLFF
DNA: TGCGCCAGCAGCTTGGCCGCGGGGGGGCGGAATGAAAAACTGTTTTTT

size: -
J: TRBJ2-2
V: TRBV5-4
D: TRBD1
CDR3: CASSSGTGLATGELFF
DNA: TGTGCCAGCAGCTCCGGGACAGGGTTGGCCACCGGGGAGCTGTTTTTT

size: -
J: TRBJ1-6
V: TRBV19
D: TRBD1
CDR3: CASSGQGNSPLHF
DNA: TGTGCCAGTAGCGGACAGGGAAATTCACCCCTCCACTTT

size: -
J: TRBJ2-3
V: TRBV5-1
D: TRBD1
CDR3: CASSLGGTGSSDTQYF
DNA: TGCGCCAGCAGCTTGGGCGGGACAGGGAGCTCAGATACGCAGTATTTT

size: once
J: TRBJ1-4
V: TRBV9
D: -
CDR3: CASSVSGAGEKLFF
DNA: TGTGCCAGCAGCGTCTCAGGGGCAGGTGAAAAACTGTTTTTT

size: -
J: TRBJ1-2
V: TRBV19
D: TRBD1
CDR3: CASNRGHGYTF
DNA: TGTGCCAGTAACAGGGGGCATGGCTACACCTTC

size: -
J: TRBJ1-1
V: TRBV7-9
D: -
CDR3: CASSLAGGRAFF
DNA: TGTGCCAGCAGCTTAGCGGGGGGGAGGGCTTTCTTT

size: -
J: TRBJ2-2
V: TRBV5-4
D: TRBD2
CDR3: CASSLKRERDTGELFF
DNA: TGTGCCAGCAGCTTGAAGCGGGAGCGGGACACCGGGGAGCTGTTTTTT

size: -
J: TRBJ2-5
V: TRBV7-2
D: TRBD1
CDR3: CASSLWTGGETQYF
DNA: TGTGCCAGCAGCCTCTGGACAGGGGGAGAGACCCAGTACTTC

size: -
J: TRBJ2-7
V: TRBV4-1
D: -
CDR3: CASNANVRGFEQYF
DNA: TGCGCCAGCAATGCCAACGTTCGGGGGTTCGAGCAGTACTTC

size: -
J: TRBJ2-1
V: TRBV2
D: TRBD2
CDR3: CASRLAGQPHEQFF
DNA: TGTGCCAGCAGGCTAGCGGGACAACCTCATGAGCAGTTCTTC

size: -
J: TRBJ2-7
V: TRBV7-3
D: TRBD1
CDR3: CASSPNSGGEQYF
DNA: TGTGCCAGCAGCCCGAATTCAGGGGGCGAGCAGTACTTC

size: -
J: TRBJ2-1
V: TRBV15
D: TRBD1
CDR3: CATSRDLLGQTITNEQFF
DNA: TGTGCCACCAGCAGAGATCTTCTGGGACAGACGATTACAAATGAGCAGTTCTTC

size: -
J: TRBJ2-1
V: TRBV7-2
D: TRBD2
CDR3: CASSPSGANGNEQFF
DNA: TGTGCCAGCAGCCCGAGCGGGGCCAACGGCAATGAGCAGTTCTTC

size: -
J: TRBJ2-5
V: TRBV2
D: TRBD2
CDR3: CASSVPTSGGQETQYF
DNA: TGTGCCAGCAGTGTCCCTACTAGCGGGGGCCAAGAGACCCAGTACTTC

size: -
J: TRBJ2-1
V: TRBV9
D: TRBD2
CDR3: CASSAIGTSGSNEQFF
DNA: TGTGCCAGCAGCGCGATTGGGACTAGCGGGTCCAATGAGCAGTTCTTC

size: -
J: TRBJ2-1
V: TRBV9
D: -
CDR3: CASSVGGVGVDEQFF
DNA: TGTGCCAGCAGCGTAGGCGGGGTCGGAGTCGATGAGCAGTTCTTC

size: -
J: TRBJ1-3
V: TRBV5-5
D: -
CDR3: CASSLLSGNTIYF
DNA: TGTGCCAGCAGCTTACTCTCTGGAAACACCATATATTTT

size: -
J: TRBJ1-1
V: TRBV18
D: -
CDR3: CASSPLRGMGDMNTEAFF
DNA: TGTGCCAGCTCCCCCCTTCGGGGCATGGGGGACATGAACACTGAAGCTTTCTTT

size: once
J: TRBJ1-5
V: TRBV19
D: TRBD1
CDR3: CASSKDRGGNQPQHF
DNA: TGTGCCAGTAGTAAAGACAGGGGAGGCAATCAGCCCCAGCATTTT

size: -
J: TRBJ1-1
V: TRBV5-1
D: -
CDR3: CASSRDTNTEAFF
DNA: TGCGCCAGCAGTCGGGACACGAACACTGAAGCTTTCTTT

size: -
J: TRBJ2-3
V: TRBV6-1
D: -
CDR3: CASSVPTSTDTQYF
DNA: TGTGCCAGCAGTGTTCCAACTAGCACAGATACGCAGTATTTT

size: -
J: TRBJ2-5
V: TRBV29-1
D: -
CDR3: CSVELRLPLGETQYF
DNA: TGCAGCGTTGAATTACGCCTCCCTCTCGGAGAGACCCAGTACTTC

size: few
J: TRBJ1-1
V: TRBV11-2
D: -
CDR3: CASSFRATEAFF
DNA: TGTGCCAGCAGCTTTCGAGCCACTGAAGCTTTCTTT

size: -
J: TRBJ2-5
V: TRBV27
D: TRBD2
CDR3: CASSSPGGLAGGRGTQYF
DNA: TGTGCCAGCAGTTCCCCGGGGGGACTAGCGGGGGGGCGTGGGACCCAGTACTTC